The T cell receptor (beta chain) under discussion was sequenced for a study of post-analysis software for immune sequencing data. Study details: Clinical courses comprised relapsing-remitting, secondary progressive and progressive-relapsing multiple sclerosis.

Built from TCR beta cDNA, the libraries had unique molecular identifiers in them. T cells numbering roughly 0.85 to 10 million gave rise to roughly 550,000 cDNA molecules. TCRdb redid the calling of the PCR reads with MiXCR, one entry per CDR3 protein. The data show 750,000 to 950,000 distinct CDR3 sequences, with approximately 57% seen just once and approximately 4.2% held by the top ten. The study, taken as a whole, reports: Strong co-clustering by F measure was seen for same-batch samples. The study found significantly lower normalized Chao1 diversity in multiple sclerosis patients than in controls. Four to six TRBV segments were more frequent in patients than controls; TRBV5-6, TRBV5-1 and TRBV20-1 belonged to this group.

V dropped 4 bases and J dropped 6; count of bases not matched to a gene: 6. The germline V gene has CDR1 MGHRA and CDR2 YSYEKL. This CDR3 spans 13 amino acids. As regards this clonotype: Its antigen remains unknown.

Sequences were obtained from blood. The receptor's source is a girl under 18 with multiple sclerosis. The rearrangement links TRBV4-1 to TRBJ2-7, with 7 bases that match TRBD2. Here the CDR3 DNA reads TGCGCCAGCAGCCCCAACCCGGGAGGCGAGCAGTACTTC. Translated: CASSPNPGGEQYF.